This T cell receptor (beta chain) derives from a study of T cell changes during pregnancy in multiple sclerosis. This CDR3 region has 15 residues. V dropped 1 base and J dropped 4 bases, with 14 bases sitting between them. Germline CDR1 reads SGDLS; CDR2 reads YYNGEE. Repertoires were generated with immunoSEQ multiplex PCR, while TCRdb's copy carries only in-frame clones and drops some. The sample shows more than 65,000 clones, around 93% of them seen only once. This sample comprised peripheral blood, obtained in the first trimester of pregnancy. The chain links TRBV9 to TRBJ1-1; a possible D gene is TRBD1 (6 bases). The receptor was isolated from a female donor with multiple sclerosis, enrolled in a pregnancy study. The CDR3 is CASSVSGGRITEAFF. DNA for the CDR3: TGTGCCAGCAGCGTAAGCGGGGGGCGAATCACTGAAGCTTTCTTT.